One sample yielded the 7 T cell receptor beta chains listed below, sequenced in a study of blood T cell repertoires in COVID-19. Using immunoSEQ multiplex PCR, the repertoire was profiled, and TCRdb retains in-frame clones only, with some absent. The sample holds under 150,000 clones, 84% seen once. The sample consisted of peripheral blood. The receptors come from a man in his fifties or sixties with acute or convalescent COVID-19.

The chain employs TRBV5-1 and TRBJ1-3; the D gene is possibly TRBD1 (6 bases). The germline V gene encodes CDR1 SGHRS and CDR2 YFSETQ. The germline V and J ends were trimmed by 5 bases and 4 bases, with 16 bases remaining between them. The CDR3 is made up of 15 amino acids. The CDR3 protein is CASRQQGASGNTIYF. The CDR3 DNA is TGCGCCAGCAGACAACAGGGAGCGTCCGGAAACACCATATATTTT.

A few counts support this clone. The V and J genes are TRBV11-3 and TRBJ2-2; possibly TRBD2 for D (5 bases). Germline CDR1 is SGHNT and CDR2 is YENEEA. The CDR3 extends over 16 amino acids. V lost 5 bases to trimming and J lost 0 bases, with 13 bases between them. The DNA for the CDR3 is TGTGCCAGCAGCCGGTTTAGCGATACGAACACCGGGGAGCTGTTTTTT. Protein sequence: CASSRFSDTNTGELFF. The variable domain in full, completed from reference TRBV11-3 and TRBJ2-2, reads EAGVVQSPRYKIIEKKQPVAFWCNPISGHNTLYWYLQNLGQGPELLIRYENEEAVDDSQLPKDRFSAERLKGVDSTLKIQPAELGDSAVYLCASSRFSDTNTGELFFGEGSRLTVL.

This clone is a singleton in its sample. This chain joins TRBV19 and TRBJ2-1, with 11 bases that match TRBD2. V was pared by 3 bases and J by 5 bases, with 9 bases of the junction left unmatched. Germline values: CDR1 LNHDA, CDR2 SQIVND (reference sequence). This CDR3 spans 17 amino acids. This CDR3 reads CASSIQVGTSGNNEQFF. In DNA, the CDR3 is TGTGCCAGTAGTATTCAAGTAGGGACTAGCGGAAACAATGAGCAGTTCTTC.

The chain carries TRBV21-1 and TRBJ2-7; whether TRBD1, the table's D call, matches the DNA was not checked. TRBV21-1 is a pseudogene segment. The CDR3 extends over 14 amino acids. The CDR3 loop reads CASSKWKRGHEQYF. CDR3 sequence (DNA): TGTGCCAGCAGCAAATGGAAAAGGGGGCACGAGCAGTACTTC.

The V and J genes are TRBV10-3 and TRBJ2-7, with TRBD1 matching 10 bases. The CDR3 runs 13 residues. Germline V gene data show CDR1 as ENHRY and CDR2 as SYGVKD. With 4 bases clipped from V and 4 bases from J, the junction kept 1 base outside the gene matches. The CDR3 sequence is CAISGQGAYEQYF. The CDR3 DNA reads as TGTGCCATCAGTGGACAGGGGGCTTACGAGCAGTACTTC.

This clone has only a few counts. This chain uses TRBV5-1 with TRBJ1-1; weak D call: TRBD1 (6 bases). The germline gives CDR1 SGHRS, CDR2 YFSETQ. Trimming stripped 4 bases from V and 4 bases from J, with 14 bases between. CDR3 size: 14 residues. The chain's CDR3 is CASSLRGLGTEAFF. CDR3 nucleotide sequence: TGCGCCAGCAGCCTGCGGGGGCTCGGCACTGAAGCTTTCTTT. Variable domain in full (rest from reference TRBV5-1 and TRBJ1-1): KAGVTQTPRYLIKTRGQQVTLSCSPISGHRSVSWYQQTPGQGLQFLFEYFSETQRNKGNFPGRFSGRQFSNSRSEMNVSTLELGDSALYLCASSLRGLGTEAFFGQGTRLTVV.

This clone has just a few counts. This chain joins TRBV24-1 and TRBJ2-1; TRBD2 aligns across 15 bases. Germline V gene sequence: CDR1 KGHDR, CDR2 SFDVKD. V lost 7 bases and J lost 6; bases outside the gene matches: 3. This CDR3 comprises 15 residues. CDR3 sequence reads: CATRGTSGRINEQFF. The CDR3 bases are TGTGCCACCAGGGGGACTAGCGGGAGGATCAATGAGCAGTTCTTC.